This passage covers 9 T cell receptor beta chains from one sample sequenced in a study of blood T cell repertoires in COVID-19. Assay: immunoSEQ multiplex PCR; the TCRdb copy retains only in-frame clones and omits some. Among 80,000 to 95,000 clones listed, 80% to 85% were seen once. Sequenced input: peripheral blood. These receptors were taken from a man older than 75 with acute or convalescent COVID-19.

The rearrangement links TRBV6-6 to TRBJ1-1; no reliable D call. The CDR3 spans 13 residues. Germline V gene data show CDR1 as MNHNY and CDR2 as SVGAGI (reference sequence). Trimming took off 5 bases at V and 1 base at J, with 8 bases between the two ends. The chain's CDR3 is CASSQSGNTEAFF. The CDR3 DNA sequence: TGTGCCAGCAGTCAGTCGGGGAACACTGAAGCTTTCTTT.

This sequence joins TRBV15 and TRBJ1-3; TRBD1 is a possible D gene (5 bases). Germline assignment: CDR1 LNHNV and CDR2 YYDKDF (reference sequence). CDR3 size: 14 residues. V dropped 1 base and J dropped 2 bases, with 6 bases sitting between them. CDR3 protein: CATSRGQPGNTIYF. The CDR3 nucleotides read TGTGCCACCAGCAGAGGACAGCCTGGAAACACCATATATTTT.

The table lists this clone with many counts. The J gene is TRBJ1-1, the V gene TRBV18; TRBD1 agrees at 10 bases. J gave up 1 base and V 8 bases, and 7 bases lay outside the gene matches. The V gene's germline CDR1 is KGHSH and CDR2 LQKENI. This CDR3 has 15 residues. CDR3: CASTPGQGRNTEAFF. The CDR3 bases are TGTGCCAGCACTCCGGGACAGGGGCGGAACACTGAAGCTTTCTTT.

This clone was seen a handful of times. The chain combines TRBV2 with TRBJ1-1, with 7 bases that match TRBD1. The ends lost 5 bases at V and 8 bases at J; junction bases unmatched: 2. CDR1 is SNHLY, CDR2 FYNNEI, per germline. This CDR3 is 11 amino acids long. Here the CDR3 DNA reads TGTGCCAGCAGTAGACAGGGAGAAGCTTTCTTT. Encoded protein: CASSRQGEAFF. The full variable domain, with the rest looked up from reference TRBV2 and TRBJ1-1, is EPEVTQTPSHQVTQMGQEVILRCVPISNHLYFYWYRQILGQKVEFLVSFYNNEISEKSEIFDDQFSVERPDGSNFTLKIRSTKLEDSAMYFCASSRQGEAFFGQGTRLTVV.

The genes are TRBV9 and TRBJ1-1, with TRBD1 as a possible D gene (5 bases). Germline V gene data show CDR1 as SGDLS and CDR2 as YYNGEE. With 0 bases removed from V and 6 bases from J, the gap between germline ends came to 12 bases. The CDR3 loop spans 14 amino acids. CDR3 sequence (DNA): TGTGCCAGCAGCGTAGAGGGGACGGGGGCTGAAGCTTTCTTT. Residues: CASSVEGTGAEAFF.

This clone was counted once. The chain combines TRBV6-1 with TRBJ1-1; D is uncertain. Germline CDR1 and CDR2: MNHNS and SASEGT. V gave up 1 base and J gave up 10 bases, with 10 bases separating them. CDR3 length equals 12 residues. The CDR3 DNA follows: TGTGCCAGCAGTGAAGGCGGGTATGGAGCTTTCTTT. Amino acid sequence: CASSEGGYGAFF.

The V and J genes are TRBV19 and TRBJ1-4; TRBD1 matches 10 bases. In germline, CDR1 is LNHDA, CDR2 SQIVND (reference sequence). J was trimmed by 10 bases and V by 9 bases; bases with no gene match: 8. CDR3 size: 13 residues. The CDR3: CASSDRGPVKLFF. In nucleotides, the CDR3 is TGTGCCAGCTCAGACAGGGGGCCGGTAAAACTGTTTTTT.

The rearrangement links TRBV5-1 to TRBJ1-1; D perhaps matches TRBD1 (5 bases). Germline assignment: CDR1 SGHRS and CDR2 YFSETQ. The CDR3 has 17 amino acids. The V and J ends lost 0 bases and 5 bases respectively, with 20 bases between them. This chain's CDR3 is CASSLVAGAIPTTEAFF. For the CDR3, the DNA is TGCGCCAGCAGCTTGGTAGCTGGGGCTATCCCAACTACTGAAGCTTTCTTT.

This rearrangement joins TRBV27 to TRBJ2-7, with TRBD2 matching 8 bases. V shed 2 bases and J 0 bases; nucleotides not matched to a gene: 6. Germline assignment: CDR1 MNHEY and CDR2 SMNVEV (reference sequence). The CDR3 runs 16 residues. CDR3 in amino acids: CASSLVGSGASYEQYF. CDR3 DNA: TGTGCCAGCAGTTTAGTGGGTAGCGGGGCCTCCTACGAGCAGTACTTC.